The rows below give T cell receptor beta chains drawn from one sample of a study of response to subunit inactivated influenza vaccine. TCRdb re-called the RT-PCR reads through MiXCR, storing one row per CDR3 protein. The profile shows some 520,000 distinct CDR3 sequences, 16% of them singletons. Sequenced material: CD4+ T cells sorted from PBMCs, taken about 24 months after vaccination. These receptors were collected from a man aged 50-75 years who received an inactivated influenza vaccine. Each CDR3 is given with its conserved first and last residue.

V: TRBV12-3/TRBV12-4; J: TRBJ2-1; CDR3: CASSFGNSYNEQFF
V: TRBV19; J: TRBJ2-3; CDR3: CANIAGQASTDTQYF
V: TRBV7-9; J: TRBJ1-2; CDR3: CASSLDQHGYTF
V: TRBV20-1; J: TRBJ2-7; CDR3: CSARDLGEHYEQYF
V: TRBV20-1; J: TRBJ2-7; CDR3: CSATPGVGEQYF
V: TRBV7-9; J: TRBJ2-3; CDR3: CASSSVTSTDTQYF
V: TRBV6-1; J: TRBJ1-1; CDR3: CASRGGGSTEAFF
V: TRBV7-2; J: TRBJ2-3; CDR3: CASSFLTDTQYF
V: TRBV24-1; J: TRBJ1-2; CDR3: CATSDFRGGYTF
V: TRBV5-1; J: TRBJ1-1; CDR3: CASSPSGHHTEAFF
V: TRBV10-3; J: TRBJ2-5; CDR3: CAIRGTGEETQYF
V: TRBV5-1; J: TRBJ2-3; CDR3: CASSAGTSADTQYF
V: TRBV2; J: TRBJ1-5; CDR3: CASRLDGFGQPQHF
V: TRBV5-1; J: TRBJ2-5; CDR3: CASSLMSLLETQYF
V: TRBV20-1; J: TRBJ2-7; CDR3: CSAARTGTGVNEQYF
V: TRBV6-2/TRBV6-3; J: TRBJ2-7; CDR3: CASSYGTTVYEQYF
V: TRBV27; J: TRBJ2-1; CDR3: CASSLKGGGTPEQFF
V: TRBV5-6; J: TRBJ2-5; CDR3: CASSLGPGKTQYF
V: TRBV28; J: TRBJ1-6; CDR3: CASSSPGQGGSPLHF
V: TRBV30; J: TRBJ2-7; CDR3: CAWSPRGIEQYF
V: TRBV10-1; J: TRBJ2-3; CDR3: CASSESGHSTDTQYF
V: TRBV20-1; J: TRBJ1-6; CDR3: CSAPKGTSSYNSPLHF
V: TRBV7-2; J: TRBJ1-1; CDR3: CASIPGGQAFF
V: TRBV21-1; J: TRBJ1-2; CDR3: CASSKDGTGGDIDGYTF
V: TRBV9; J: TRBJ2-3; CDR3: CASSVVGTSGTDTQYF
V: TRBV18; J: TRBJ2-2; CDR3: CASSRGQANTGELFF
V: TRBV11-2; J: TRBJ2-5; CDR3: CASSLARAGSETQYF
V: TRBV12-3/TRBV12-4; J: TRBJ1-5; CDR3: CASSFHFAGDDQPQHF
V: TRBV20-1; J: TRBJ2-1; CDR3: CSAPRLAGRINEQFF
V: TRBV10-3; J: TRBJ2-3; CDR3: CAIGSGTGRTDTQYF
V: TRBV6-1; J: TRBJ2-5; CDR3: CASSEAGTSETQYF
V: TRBV3-1; J: TRBJ2-4; CDR3: CASSQDHTINIQYF
V: TRBV5-1; J: TRBJ1-5; CDR3: CASSSDVSNQPQHF
V: TRBV2; J: TRBJ2-1; CDR3: CASSVQGGYNEQFF
V: TRBV3-1; J: TRBJ1-6; CDR3: CASSRGPPEQLHF
V: TRBV12-3/TRBV12-4; J: TRBJ1-1; CDR3: CASSLTLGNTEAFF
V: TRBV6-5; J: TRBJ1-6; CDR3: CASSSPGNSPLHF
V: TRBV12-3/TRBV12-4; J: TRBJ2-5; CDR3: CASSFRDRKETQYF
V: TRBV7-6; J: TRBJ2-2; CDR3: CASSLGYLGELFF
V: TRBV14; J: TRBJ1-2; CDR3: CASSQGAGRGYTF
V: TRBV4-3; J: TRBJ2-6; CDR3: CASSQEMTGAGANVLTF
V: TRBV7-9; J: TRBJ1-1; CDR3: CASSSGTTDEAFF
V: TRBV7-9; J: TRBJ1-5; CDR3: CASSSASNQPQHF
V: TRBV29-1; J: TRBJ2-1; CDR3: CSADRVRGEQFF
V: TRBV6-2/TRBV6-3; J: TRBJ1-2; CDR3: CASSYSLWGVGPQTNSGYTF
V: TRBV7-2; J: TRBJ2-3; CDR3: CASSQGQPGTDTQYF
V: TRBV7-9; J: TRBJ2-5; CDR3: CASSRGGTYQETQYF
V: TRBV3-1; J: TRBJ2-4; CDR3: CASSRTGGANIQYF
V: TRBV20-1; J: TRBJ2-7; CDR3: CSAPRAGSYEQYF